The rows below give T cell receptor beta chains drawn from one sample of a study of T cells in Graves' hyperthyroidism and ophthalmopathy. In TCRdb, the multiplex PCR reads were re-called with MiXCR into one record per CDR3 protein. The top ten hold around 19% of the sample, which has about 500,000 distinct CDR3 sequences, over 15% seen once. Material for sequencing was blood. The receptors originated from a woman aged 18-29 years with Graves' hyperthyroidism. Each CDR3 is given with its conserved first and last residue. Fields, in order: clone size, D gene, J gene, V gene, CDR3 DNA, CDR3 protein. A D gene is named only where the DNA matches it firmly. Where a row states a size, it is once, few, many or the class of an expanded clone; other rows omit it.

many	-	TRBJ1-1	TRBV28	TGTGCCAGCGAACAGGGCTCTGAAGCTTTCTTT	CASEQGSEAFF
few	-	TRBJ2-1	TRBV10-3	TGTGCCCACGGCCAGGGGGGCTACAATGAGCAGTTCTTC	CAHGQGGYNEQFF
-	TRBD1	TRBJ2-3	TRBV12-3/TRBV12-4	TGTGCCAGCAGTACACGACAGGGGGCGCTTACAGATACGCAGTATTTT	CASSTRQGALTDTQYF
-	TRBD1	TRBJ2-3	TRBV4-3	TGCGCCAGCAGCCAAGATTTAGGGACAGGGAGGGGAGATACGCAGTATTTT	CASSQDLGTGRGDTQYF
many	-	TRBJ2-1	TRBV5-1	TGCGCCAGCAGCGGCGTATTTGGGGCCGGGGAAGACAATGAGCAGTTCTTC	CASSGVFGAGEDNEQFF
few	TRBD2	TRBJ2-7	TRBV15	TGTGCCACCAGTACGGGACTAGCGTCGGAAGAGCAGTACTTC	CATSTGLASEEQYF
-	-	TRBJ1-5	TRBV19	TGTGCCAGTAGTACCGGACAGTTTAGCAATCAGCCCCAGCATTTT	CASSTGQFSNQPQHF
-	TRBD1	TRBJ2-2	TRBV29-1	TGCAGCGTCTACGGACAGGGGGCAGGCGGGGAGCTGTTTTTT	CSVYGQGAGGELFF
few	-	TRBJ1-1	TRBV7-8	TGTGCCAGCAGCTTATCTGGTCGGGGATATAACACTGAAGCTTTCTTT	CASSLSGRGYNTEAFF
-	-	TRBJ1-6	TRBV19	TGTGCCAGTAGTATGGACCCAGGGCCGGGGAATTCACCCCTCCACTTT	CASSMDPGPGNSPLHF
few	-	TRBJ2-1	TRBV29-1	TGCAGCGCCGAACTAGCTTTTGAGCAGTTCTTC	CSAELAFEQFF
many	TRBD2	TRBJ2-7	TRBV3-1	TGTGCCAGCAGCCAAGATAGGACTAGTAGCGAGCAGTACTTC	CASSQDRTSSEQYF
-	TRBD2	TRBJ2-2	TRBV20-1	TGCAGTGCTAGAGATGGGACTAGCGTTAGGGAGCTGTTTTTT	CSARDGTSVRELFF
-	TRBD2	TRBJ2-3	TRBV6-1	TGTGCCAGCACACTAGCGGGGATCACAGATACGCAGTATTTT	CASTLAGITDTQYF
few	-	TRBJ1-1	TRBV4-3	TGCGCCAGCAGCCAAGAACCAGCCACGAACACTGAAGCTTTCTTT	CASSQEPATNTEAFF
few	TRBD1	TRBJ2-1	TRBV5-6	TGTGCCAGCAGCTTGGGGGGACAGGGTATCAATGAGCAGTTCTTC	CASSLGGQGINEQFF
-	TRBD1	TRBJ1-1	TRBV4-3	TGCGCCAGCAGCCAAGATCCAGGGGGCTTCACTGAAGCTTTCTTT	CASSQDPGGFTEAFF
few	-	TRBJ2-3	TRBV24-1	TGTGCCACCAGTGATACCGGGGGAAGAGGCACAGATACGCAGTATTTT	CATSDTGGRGTDTQYF
-	TRBD1	TRBJ1-2	TRBV27	TGTGCCAGCAGTCACGCCGGGACAGTGTATGGCTACACCTTC	CASSHAGTVYGYTF
few	-	TRBJ1-2	TRBV24-1	TGTGCCACCAGCCGGGACGGACTTAATGGCTACACCTTC	CATSRDGLNGYTF
many	-	TRBJ2-7	TRBV11-2	TGTGCCAGCAGCTCGACAGTCCACGAGCAGTACTTC	CASSSTVHEQYF
many	-	TRBJ1-2	TRBV11-2	TGTGCCAGCAGCTTAGATAGACAGGTGGGGACCTATGGCTACACCTTC	CASSLDRQVGTYGYTF
-	-	TRBJ1-6	TRBV18	TGTGCCAGCTCACCATTGGATGTTAATTCACCCCTCCACTTT	CASSPLDVNSPLHF
many	-	TRBJ2-1	TRBV2	TGTGCCAGCAGTGAAAGGGAACTAGCAGGCTACAATGAGCAGTTCTTC	CASSERELAGYNEQFF
few	-	TRBJ1-4	TRBV5-1	TGCGCCAGCAGCTCCGGACCGCTTGCGGCTAATGAAAAACTGTTTTTT	CASSSGPLAANEKLFF
-	TRBD1	TRBJ2-5	TRBV7-2	TGTGCCAGCAATCTCAGGGGGCAAGAGACCCAGTACTTC	CASNLRGQETQYF
many	-	TRBJ1-5	TRBV7-8	TGTGCCAGCAGCTTAGAGGACAGCTTCAATCAGCCCCAGCATTTT	CASSLEDSFNQPQHF
many	TRBD1	TRBJ1-1	TRBV15	TGTGCCACCAGCAGAGTCCGGGACAGGGGCCCCAAAGGCACTGAAGCTTTCTTT	CATSRVRDRGPKGTEAFF
few	-	TRBJ2-5	TRBV29-1	TGCAGCGTCTTTGAGACCCAGTACTTC	CSVFETQYF
few	-	TRBJ2-5	TRBV7-2	TGTGCCAGCAGCTTAGATTCGGGCGGAGTCCAAGAGACCCAGTACTTC	CASSLDSGGVQETQYF
-	-	TRBJ2-5	TRBV19	TGTGCCAGTAGTATAGATCACGGAGAGACCCAGTACTTC	CASSIDHGETQYF
few	-	TRBJ2-1	TRBV20-1	TGCAGTGCTAGCGCCCCTGAGCAGTTCTTC	CSASAPEQFF